Presented here are 23 T cell receptor beta chains from one specimen sequenced in a study of T cell responses to AZD1222 COVID-19 vaccine. Generated by immunoSEQ multiplex PCR, the TCRdb table keeps only in-frame clones and is missing some. The sample lists roughly 70,000 clones; over 80% were seen once. The source was peripheral blood, collected 28 days after the second dose of the MenACWY control vaccine. The receptors originated from an adult who received the MenACWY meningococcal vaccine as a control.

This rearrangement joins TRBV30 to TRBJ2-2; maybe TRBD2 (5 bases). V was clipped by 8 bases and J by 4 bases, with 17 bases between them. The germline gives CDR1 GTSNPN, CDR2 SVGIG (reference sequence). The CDR3 covers 14 residues. The CDR3 DNA sequence: TGTGCCGAAAAACGGGGTTTTGGCACCGGGGAGCTGTTTTTT. The encoded protein is CAEKRGFGTGELFF.

The chain is built from TRBV5-1 and TRBJ1-3; D might be TRBD1 (6 bases). This CDR3 spans 17 amino acids. Germline-derived CDR1 and CDR2 are SGHRS and YFSETQ. The germline V and J ends were trimmed by 0 bases and 3 bases, with 16 bases remaining between them. The CDR3 loop reads CASSLGWGLPIGNTIYF. The CDR3 bases are TGCGCCAGCAGCTTGGGTTGGGGGCTCCCAATTGGAAACACCATATATTTT.

As DNA, the CDR3 is TGTGCCAGCAGCGCCAACGAAAACATTCAGTACTTC. Translation gives CASSANENIQYF. This chain joins TRBV9 and TRBJ2-4; D is undetermined. Germline CDR1 SGDLS, CDR2 YYNGEE. Trimming pared 3 bases from V and 5 bases from J, leaving 6 bases between. The CDR3 contains 12 residues.

The V and J genes are TRBV24-1 and TRBJ2-3; the match to TRBD2 covers 7 bases. This CDR3 region has 15 residues. The V gene's germline CDR1 is KGHDR and CDR2 SFDVKD. Unmatched junction bases numbered 6, after V lost 4 bases and J lost 3 bases. CDR3 sequence (DNA): TGTGCCACCAGTGAGGTCGGACTAGGGACAGATACGCAGTATTTT. Translating gives CATSEVGLGTDTQYF.

The chain has TRBV7-6 and TRBJ2-1, with D hard to call. V was cut by 5 bases and J by 0 bases, with 11 bases left in between. CDR1 SGHVS and CDR2 FNYEAQ come from the germline V gene. This CDR3 region has 15 residues. CDR3 nucleotides: TGTGCCAGCAGCCATACGGTTAGCTCCTACAATGAGCAGTTCTTC. Amino acids: CASSHTVSSYNEQFF.

CDR3 loop: CASSEALGKNYGYTF. The CDR3 DNA sequence: TGTGCCAGCAGTGAAGCGCTAGGGAAAAACTATGGCTACACCTTC. The V gene is TRBV6-1, the J gene TRBJ1-2; the D is unclear. The V gene's germline CDR1 is MNHNS and CDR2 SASEGT. With 0 bases removed from V and 2 bases from J, the gap between germline ends came to 10 bases. The CDR3 contains 15 residues.

This chain's CDR3 is CASKSGPGTGELFF. For the CDR3, the DNA is TGTGCCAGTAAATCGGGTCCGGGAACCGGGGAGCTGTTTTTT. The chain links TRBV19 to TRBJ2-2, with D tentatively TRBD2 (5 bases). The germline V gene has CDR1 LNHDA and CDR2 SQIVND (reference sequence). The V end lost 7 bases, the J end lost 5 bases, and 14 bases lay between the germline ends. This CDR3 has 14 residues.

The rearrangement joins TRBV7-2 to TRBJ1-2; unclear D gene. The V gene's germline CDR1 is SGHTA and CDR2 FQGNSA. V dropped 4 bases and J dropped 0 bases, with 9 bases sitting between them. CDR3 length: 14 residues. CDR3 DNA: TGTGCCAGCAGCTGGGATACTTCTAACTATGGCTACACCTTC. Its translation is CASSWDTSNYGYTF.

The rearrangement uses TRBV29-1 and TRBJ2-7; D gene unclear. The V and J ends lost 3 bases and 0 bases respectively, with 9 bases between them. The CDR3 covers 13 residues. CDR1 is SQVTM and CDR2 is ANQGSEA in the germline V gene. The CDR3 coding sequence is TGCAGCGTTGATGGGCCCAGCTCCTACGAGCAGTACTTC. It translates to CSVDGPSSYEQYF.

CDR3 sequence (DNA): TGTGCCAGCAGCTTATCCCGGTTAACAGATACGCAGTATTTT. This encodes CASSLSRLTDTQYF. The chain has TRBV7-8 and TRBJ2-3; D is uncertain. Per germline, CDR1 SGHVS and CDR2 FQNEAQ. The CDR3 runs 14 residues. V was pared by 2 bases and J by 3 bases, with 9 bases between.

V gene TRBV11-3 combines with J gene TRBJ2-1; 8 nucleotides align to TRBD2. Trimming removed 4 bases from V and 7 bases from J; junction bases left unmatched: 6. The CDR3 covers 14 residues. The germline gives CDR1 SGHNT, CDR2 YENEEA. The CDR3, as DNA: TGTGCCAGCAGCTCCCGGGAGGGTTGGAATGAGCAGTTCTTC. This sequence encodes CASSSREGWNEQFF.

The chain employs TRBV7-2 and TRBJ1-1, with D unresolved. In germline, CDR1 is SGHTA, CDR2 FQGNSA. The CDR3 loop spans 15 amino acids. V lost 2 bases and J lost 5, with 15 bases in between. The CDR3 region has the DNA TGTGCCAGCAGCTTATTTGGAGACGCTAGGACTGAAGCTTTCTTT. Translating it yields CASSLFGDARTEAFF.

The chain carries TRBV7-9 and TRBJ1-1; D not resolved. The germline gives CDR1 SEHNR, CDR2 FQNEAQ (reference sequence). V dropped 7 bases and J dropped 6 bases, with 12 bases sitting between them. CDR3 length: 12 residues. The DNA for the CDR3 is TGTGCCAGCACCACATCTACTCCTGAAGCTTTCTTT. Amino acid sequence: CASTTSTPEAFF.

This chain connects TRBV20-1 to TRBJ1-2; D is unclear. Germline assignment: CDR1 DFQATT and CDR2 SNEGSKA (reference sequence). V lost 5 bases, J lost 5 bases, and 9 bases lay in between. The CDR3 runs 11 residues. The CDR3 region has the DNA TGCAGTGCTGCCCGGGAGTATGGCTACACCTTC. It is translated as CSAAREYGYTF.

The chain links TRBV27 to TRBJ2-1; no definite D call. Trimming removed 3 bases at V and 12 bases at J, with 9 bases between. The CDR3 contains 11 residues. Per germline, CDR1 MNHEY and CDR2 SMNVEV (reference sequence). The CDR3 nucleotides read TGTGCCAGCAGTTTCGGCAGCCGGCAGTTCTTC. Residues: CASSFGSRQFF.

The chain carries TRBV20-1 and TRBJ1-2; D unclear. CDR3 length: 10 residues. Trimming cost V 3 bases and J 5 bases, with 4 bases left between them. Germline CDR1 is DFQATT and CDR2 is SNEGSKA (reference sequence). The CDR3 loop reads CSASLYGYTF. The CDR3 DNA sequence: TGCAGTGCTAGTCTTTATGGCTACACCTTC.

The chain combines TRBV7-2 with TRBJ2-1, with 10 bases aligning to TRBD2. In germline, CDR1 is SGHTA, CDR2 FQGNSA. The CDR3 loop spans 16 amino acids. The V and J ends lost 3 bases and 3 bases, in that order; junction bases with no gene match: 5. CDR3 loop: CASSFTSGILYNEQFF. In DNA, the CDR3 is TGTGCCAGCAGCTTTACTAGCGGGATACTCTACAATGAGCAGTTCTTC.

The V call is TRBV7-9, the J call TRBJ2-5, with D unresolved. The CDR3 is made up of 16 amino acids. CDR1 and CDR2 (germline): SEHNR, FQNEAQ (reference sequence). V shed 4 bases and J shed 1 base, with 16 bases lying between them. CDR3 bases: TGTGCCAGCAGCTCCCCGAAGCGAGAGCTCCAAGAGACCCAGTACTTC. It is translated as CASSSPKRELQETQYF.

J is TRBJ2-3 and V is TRBV6-5; the D is unclear. The germline CDR1 and CDR2 sequences are MNHEY and SVGAGI. The CDR3 has 13 amino acids. The V and J ends lost 4 bases and 2 bases respectively, with 7 bases between them. DNA of the CDR3: TGTGCCAGCAGTTGGGCTATCACAGATACGCAGTATTTT. As protein: CASSWAITDTQYF.

The chain is built from TRBV7-9 and TRBJ2-6; unclear D gene. The CDR3 is 13 amino acids. From germline, CDR1 is SEHNR and CDR2 FQNEAQ (reference sequence). The V and J ends lost 2 bases and 4 bases respectively, with 3 bases between them. The CDR3 coding sequence is TGTGCCAGCAGCTTACTGGGGGCCAACGTCCTGACTTTC. It is translated as CASSLLGANVLTF.

The chain links TRBV3-1 (or the pseudogene TRBV3-2) to TRBJ2-4; TRBD1 might be the D (7 bases). Germline assignment: CDR1 LGHDT and CDR2 YNNKEL (reference sequence). This CDR3 spans 13 amino acids. Trimming took 2 bases from V and 6 from J, leaving 8 bases between them. The DNA of the CDR3 is TGTGCCAGCAGCCAACAGGGGGGAAACATTCAGTACTTC. Amino acids: CASSQQGGNIQYF.

Only one count was recorded for this clone. The V call is TRBV7-2, the J call TRBJ2-1; 8 bases match TRBD2. The germline CDR1 and CDR2 sequences are SGHTA and FQGNSA. V gave up 5 bases and J gave up 4 bases; unmatched junction bases: 10. This CDR3 spans 16 amino acids. In DNA, the CDR3 is TGTGCCAGCAGCCTCGCCCCGGGACTAGTGTACAATGAGCAGTTCTTC. This translates into CASSLAPGLVYNEQFF.

CDR3 coding DNA: TGTGCCAGCTCACCACGACAAGGACACAACACCGGGGAGCTGTTTTTT. Protein product: CASSPRQGHNTGELFF. V is TRBV18 and J is TRBJ2-2; tentative D call: TRBD1 (5 bases). The CDR3 sequence is 16 residues long. Germline V gives CDR1 KGHSH, CDR2 LQKENI. Trimming shortened V by 1 base and J by 2 bases, and 11 bases separated the two germline ends. Together with reference TRBV18 and TRBJ2-2, the CDR3 gives the full variable domain: NAGVMQNPRHLVRRRGQEARLRCSPMKGHSHVYWYRQLPEEGLKFMVYLQKENIIDESGMPKERFSAEFPKEGPSILRIQQVVRGDSAAYFCASSPRQGHNTGELFFGEGSRLTVL.